This T cell receptor beta chain was observed in a study of blood T cell repertoires in COVID-19. Study-wide context: Italy, Spain and the United States were the sources of the convalescent and acute COVID-19 samples. Sources were T cells, B-cell-depleted T cells, or PBMCs; the material itself was cDNA or gDNA.

The CDR3 is 15 amino acids. CDR1 is LNHDA and CDR2 is SQIVND in the germline V gene (reference sequence). V dropped 9 bases and J dropped 4; count of bases not matched to a gene: 9. The authors' processing: Estimated nucleated cell counts came from reference gene primer amplification. Libraries were prepared by immunoSEQ multiplex PCR; TCRdb keeps only in-frame clonotypes and omits some of them. Clone size and the V and J calls come from that table; the DNA yielded D and trimming. The sample has some 150,000 clones; approximately 90% are singletons. The source is a woman aged 55-70 years with active or convalescent COVID-19. The chain combines TRBV19 with TRBJ1-6; TRBD1 matches 7 bases. Sequences were obtained from peripheral blood. The chain's CDR3 is CASNRDSAYNSPLHF. In DNA, the CDR3 is TGTGCCAGCAACCGGGACAGCGCTTATAATTCACCCCTCCACTTT. The full variable domain, rest sourced from reference TRBV19 and TRBJ1-6, is DGGITQSPKYLFRKEGQNVTLSCEQNLNHDAMYWYRQDPGQGLRLIYYSQIVNDFQKGDIAEGYSVSREKKESFPLTVTSAQKNPTAFYLCASNRDSAYNSPLHFGNGTRLTVT.